The sequence of this TCR beta chain was determined in a study of breast tumors, draining lymph nodes, adjacent tissues. As for this clonotype: The antigen remains unidentified.

One entry per CDR3 protein, called by TCRdb with MiXCR from the multiplex PCR reads. The data contain 55,000 to 75,000 distinct CDR3 sequences, around two fifths of them singletons. The study, taken as a whole, reports: Compared with lymph nodes, tumors were less diverse; compared with nontumor tissue, more. Compared with basal-like, luminal-like tumors shared significantly more repertoire with nontumor tissue. Data only fit, rather than demonstrated, lymph node origin of most tumor T cells.

Germline assignment: CDR1 SGDLS and CDR2 YYNGEE. CDR3 length equals 13 residues. V lost 0 bases to trimming and J lost 9 bases, with 10 bases between them. This TCR was recovered from a female donor with breast cancer. Some clones in this sample may be carry-over from other donors' samples. This sequence joins TRBV9 and TRBJ2-1; D is undetermined. The sequencing sample was made of breast tumor tissue. The CDR3 protein is CASSVEQGIEQFF. The CDR3 DNA follows: TGTGCCAGCAGCGTAGAGCAAGGTATTGAGCAGTTCTTC.